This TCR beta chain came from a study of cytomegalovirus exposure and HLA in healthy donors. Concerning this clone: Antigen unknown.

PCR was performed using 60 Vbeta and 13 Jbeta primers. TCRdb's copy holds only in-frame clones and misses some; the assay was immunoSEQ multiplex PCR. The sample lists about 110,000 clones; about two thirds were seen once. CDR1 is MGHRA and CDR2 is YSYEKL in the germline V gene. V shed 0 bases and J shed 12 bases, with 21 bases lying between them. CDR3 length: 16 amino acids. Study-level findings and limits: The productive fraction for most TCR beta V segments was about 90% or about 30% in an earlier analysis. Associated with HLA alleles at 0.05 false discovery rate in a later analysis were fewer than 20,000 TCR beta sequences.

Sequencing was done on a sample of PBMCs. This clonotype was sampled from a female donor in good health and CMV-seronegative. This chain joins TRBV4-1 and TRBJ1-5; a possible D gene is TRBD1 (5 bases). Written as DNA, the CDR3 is TGCGCCAGCAGCCAAGACCCCGCGGGGGGGAATACGTTCCAGCATTTT. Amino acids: CASSQDPAGGNTFQHF.